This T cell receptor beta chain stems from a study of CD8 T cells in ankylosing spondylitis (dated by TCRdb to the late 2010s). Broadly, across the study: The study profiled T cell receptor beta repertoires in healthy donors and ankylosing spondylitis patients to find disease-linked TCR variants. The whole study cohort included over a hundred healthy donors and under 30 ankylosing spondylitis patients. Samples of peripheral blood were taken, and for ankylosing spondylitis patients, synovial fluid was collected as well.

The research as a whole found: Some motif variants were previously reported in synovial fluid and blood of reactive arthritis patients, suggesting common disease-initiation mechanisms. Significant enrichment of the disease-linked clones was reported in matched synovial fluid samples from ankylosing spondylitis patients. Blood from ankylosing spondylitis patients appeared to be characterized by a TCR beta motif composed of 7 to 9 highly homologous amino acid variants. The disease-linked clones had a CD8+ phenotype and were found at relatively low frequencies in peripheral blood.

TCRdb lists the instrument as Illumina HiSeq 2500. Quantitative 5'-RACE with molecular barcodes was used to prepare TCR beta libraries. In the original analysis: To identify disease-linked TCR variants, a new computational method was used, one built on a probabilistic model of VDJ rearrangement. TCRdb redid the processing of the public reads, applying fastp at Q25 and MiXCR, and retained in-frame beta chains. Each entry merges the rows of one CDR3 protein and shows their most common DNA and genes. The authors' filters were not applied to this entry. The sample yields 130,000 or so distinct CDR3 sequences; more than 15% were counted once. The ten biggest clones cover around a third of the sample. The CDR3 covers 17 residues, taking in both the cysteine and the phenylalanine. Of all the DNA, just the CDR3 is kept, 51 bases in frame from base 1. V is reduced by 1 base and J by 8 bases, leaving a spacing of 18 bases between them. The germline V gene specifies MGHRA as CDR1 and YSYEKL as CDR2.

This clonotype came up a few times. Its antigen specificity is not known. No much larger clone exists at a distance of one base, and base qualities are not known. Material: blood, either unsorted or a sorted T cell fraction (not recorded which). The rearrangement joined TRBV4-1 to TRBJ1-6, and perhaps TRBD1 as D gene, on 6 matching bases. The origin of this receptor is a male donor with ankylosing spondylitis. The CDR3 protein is CASSQGGGLSQYSPLHF. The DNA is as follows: TGCGCCAGCAGCCAAGGAGGGGGGCTCAGCCAATATTCACCCCTCCACTTT.